This TCR beta chain was sequenced for a study of blood T cell repertoires in COVID-19. This clone was counted a few times. In the source study's methods: The assay estimated nucleated cells by amplifying reference gene primers. Only in-frame clones appear in the TCRdb table, and some are missing; sequencing was by immunoSEQ multiplex PCR. That table is the source of V, J and clone size, and D and trimming were worked out from the DNA. The table includes 200,000 to 300,000 clones, 70% to 85% detected once. Germline CDR1 reads LGHDT; CDR2 reads YNNKEL (reference sequence). Trimming shortened V by 1 base and J by 2 bases, and 11 bases separated the two germline ends. The CDR3 loop spans 15 amino acids.

J is TRBJ1-2 and V is TRBV3-1 (or the pseudogene TRBV3-2); tentatively, D is TRBD1 (5 bases). The sample consisted of peripheral blood. The origin of this receptor is a woman of 80 years or more with acute or convalescent COVID-19. Written as DNA, the CDR3 is TGTGCCAGCAGCCAAGGGGGCCGCCCCAACTATGGCTACACCTTC. Residues: CASSQGGRPNYGYTF.